This T cell receptor (beta chain) was profiled in a study of CD4+ T cells in melanoma. This clone has a handful of counts. Its specificity is unknown. Trimming removed 1 base from V and 2 bases from J, with 5 bases in between. CDR1 KGHSH and CDR2 LQKENI come from the germline V gene. CDR3 size: 13 residues. This table comes from immunoSEQ multiplex PCR, and its TCRdb copy is limited to in-frame clones, with some not included. The table has 15,000 to 20,000 clones, more than 65% seen once. Study-level findings and limits: In melanoma, neoantigen-specific CD4+ T cells reportedly differed in differentiation state. CD8+ T cell, macrophage and B cell function reportedly correlated with neoantigen-specific CD4+ T cells.

The rearrangement links TRBV18 to TRBJ1-2; D is ambiguous. Material for sequencing was cells from a culture (not recorded whether cultured in vitro). This sequence originates from a human donor with melanoma. The CDR3 region is CASSPRLNYGYTF. The CDR3, as DNA: TGTGCCAGCTCACCACGATTGAACTATGGCTACACCTTC.